What follows are 28 T cell receptor beta chains derived from one specimen sequenced in a study of T cell responses to AZD1222 COVID-19 vaccine. The protocol was immunoSEQ multiplex PCR, while the TCRdb copy is restricted to in-frame clones and leaves out a portion. This table has 50,000 to 55,000 clones, around 85% appearing once. This material consisted of peripheral blood, taken on day 0 of AZD1222 vaccination. The receptors derive from an adult in good health.

The chain links TRBV4-3 to TRBJ2-2, with D tentatively TRBD1 (5 bases). Germline V gene lookup returns CDR1 LGHNA and CDR2 YSLEER. V was trimmed by 4 bases and J by 2 bases, leaving 17 bases between them. There are 17 residues in the CDR3. CDR3 sequence: CASSRMGLMRNTGELFF. The CDR3 DNA reads TGCGCCAGCAGCCGTATGGGGCTTATGCGAAACACCGGGGAGCTGTTTTTT.

The chain joins TRBV28 to TRBJ2-5; D is uncertain. V was clipped by 5 bases and J by 3 bases, with 10 bases between them. CDR1 and CDR2 from the germline V gene are MDHEN and SYDVKM. CDR3 size: 13 residues. The CDR3 protein is CASSGSGEETQYF. Written as DNA, the CDR3 is TGTGCCAGCAGTGGGTCAGGTGAAGAGACCCAGTACTTC. The full variable domain, in which reference TRBV28 and TRBJ2-5 provide the parts outside the CDR3, is DVKVTQSSRYLVKRTGEKVFLECVQDMDHENMFWYRQDPGLGLRLIYFSYDVKMKEKGDIPEGYSVSREKKERFSLILESASTNQTSMYLCASSGSGEETQYFGPGTRLLVL.

The chain carries TRBV27 and TRBJ2-3; TRBD1 is a possible D gene (5 bases). The CDR3 covers 14 residues. Germline V lookup: CDR1 MNHEY, CDR2 SMNVEV (reference sequence). V was clipped by 2 bases and J by 3 bases, with 9 bases between them. CDR3 in DNA: TGTGCCAGCAGTTTAAGACAGTTGACAGATACGCAGTATTTT. This encodes CASSLRQLTDTQYF.

There are a few counts of this clone. V and J are TRBV27 and TRBJ2-1; 11 bases are shared with TRBD2. The CDR3 loop spans 18 amino acids. Germline CDR1 reads MNHEY; CDR2 reads SMNVEV (reference sequence). With V trimmed by 5 bases and J by 4 bases, 13 bases remained unmatched. The CDR3 DNA follows: TGTGCCAGCAGTGGCCTAGGGACTAGCGGTTCCTATTACAATGAGCAGTTCTTC. Protein: CASSGLGTSGSYYNEQFF.

J is TRBJ1-1 and V is TRBV28; weak D call: TRBD1 (5 bases). This CDR3 is 14 amino acids long. V lost 2 bases and J 5 bases, leaving 12 bases between the germline ends. Looked up from germline, CDR1 is MDHEN and CDR2 is SYDVKM. The CDR3 DNA sequence: TGTGCCAGCAGTTTAGTGATAAGGGGAACTGAAGCTTTCTTT. Its translation: CASSLVIRGTEAFF.

The chain couples TRBV29-1 to TRBJ2-1; 9 positions match TRBD2. There are 15 residues in the CDR3. Trimming took 6 bases from V and 2 from J; bases not matched to a gene: 8. The V gene's germline CDR1 is SQVTM and CDR2 ANQGSEA. CDR3 nucleotide sequence: TGCAGCGTGCCCAAGGCTAGCGGGACCTACAATGAGCAGTTCTTC. It specifies CSVPKASGTYNEQFF.

The CDR3, as DNA: TGTGCCAGCTTACATGGGACTGAAGCTTTCTTT. Protein sequence: CASLHGTEAFF. The chain carries TRBV28 and TRBJ1-1; no clear D. This CDR3 has 11 amino acids. The germline V and J ends were trimmed by 8 bases and 5 bases, with 9 bases remaining between them. Germline CDR1 reads MDHEN; CDR2 reads SYDVKM.

The V call is TRBV20-1, the J call TRBJ1-4; no reliable D call. Germline loops: CDR1 DFQATT, CDR2 SNEGSKA (reference sequence). V lost 5 bases and J 5 bases, leaving 6 bases between the germline ends. The CDR3 is 11 amino acids. The CDR3 is CSAEMNEKLFF. CDR3 nucleotides: TGCAGTGCTGAGATGAATGAAAAACTGTTTTTT.

The sample holds one count of this clone. The chain has TRBV6-5 and TRBJ2-2; 9 bases are a match to TRBD2. After removal of 7 bases from V and 3 bases from J, the junction contained 6 bases not matched to a gene. Germline CDR1 reads MNHEY; CDR2 reads SVGAGI. The CDR3 covers 15 residues. CDR3 sequence (DNA): TGTGCCAGCAAATTAGCGGGAGAGCACACCGGGGAGCTGTTTTTT. It specifies CASKLAGEHTGELFF.

This chain uses TRBV28 with TRBJ1-4, with D perhaps matching TRBD1 (5 bases). Trimming took off 2 bases at V and 2 bases at J, with 9 bases between the two ends. This CDR3 comprises 15 residues. The germline CDR1 and CDR2 sequences are MDHEN and SYDVKM. The CDR3 reads CASSLAGRTNEKLFF. The CDR3 nucleotides are TGTGCCAGCAGTTTAGCGGGACGGACTAATGAAAAACTGTTTTTT.

V gene TRBV20-1 combines with J gene TRBJ1-5; possible D gene TRBD1, 5 bases. The V end was cut by 3 bases, the J end by 4 bases, with 7 bases between. Germline CDR1 is DFQATT and CDR2 is SNEGSKA (reference sequence). CDR3 length: 12 residues. The CDR3 region has the DNA TGCAGTGCTAGTGGGGGAAATCAGCCCCAGCATTTT. Its protein is CSASGGNQPQHF.

The CDR3 protein is CASSLLMTSGAYGYTF. CDR3 DNA: TGTGCCAGCAGCTTATTGATGACCTCCGGGGCCTATGGCTACACCTTC. The genes are TRBV7-9 and TRBJ1-2, with D possibly being TRBD1 (5 bases). CDR3 size: 16 residues. The V end was cut by 2 bases, the J end by 4 bases, with 17 bases between. Germline V lookup: CDR1 SEHNR, CDR2 FQNEAQ (reference sequence). The entire variable domain, with the rest obtained from reference TRBV7-9 and TRBJ1-2, is as follows: DTGVSQNPRHKITKRGQNVTFRCDPISEHNRLYWYRQTLGQGPEFLTYFQNEAQLEKSRLLSDRFSAERPKGSFSTLEIQRTEQGDSAMYLCASSLLMTSGAYGYTFGSGTRLTVV.

DNA of the CDR3: TGTGCCAGCAGCTTGGTGGCGGATTATAGCAATCAGCCCCAGCATTTT. Encoded protein: CASSLVADYSNQPQHF. V is TRBV5-5 and J is TRBJ1-5; no firm D call. Trimming pared 0 bases from V and 0 bases from J, leaving 10 bases between. The CDR3 contains 16 residues. From germline, CDR1 is SGHKS and CDR2 YYEKEE (reference sequence).

The J gene is TRBJ1-3, the V gene TRBV7-2; 10 nucleotides match TRBD1. J gave up 0 bases and V 5 bases, and 7 bases lay outside the gene matches. CDR1 and CDR2 (germline): SGHTA, FQGNSA. The CDR3 length is 17 residues. CDR3 in amino acids: CASSTTGTGDSGNTIYF. The CDR3 nucleotides read TGTGCCAGCAGCACAACCGGGACAGGGGACTCTGGAAACACCATATATTTT.

The chain has TRBV30 and TRBJ2-1, with D possibly being TRBD2 (6 bases). The CDR3 covers 12 residues. Germline CDR1 is GTSNPN and CDR2 is SVGIG (reference sequence). V dropped 6 bases and J dropped 1 base, with 7 bases sitting between them. CDR3 nucleotides: TGTGCCTGTAGCGGTTCCTACAATGAGCAGTTCTTC. Its translation is CACSGSYNEQFF.

The chain combines TRBV30 with TRBJ2-3, with TRBD1 matching 9 bases. V lost 2 bases to trimming and J lost 4 bases; unmatched junction nucleotides: 7. This CDR3 region has 15 residues. Germline V gene sequence: CDR1 GTSNPN, CDR2 SVGIG (reference sequence). CDR3 DNA sequence: TGTGCCTGGAGTCCCACGGGACAGGGTCCAGATACGCAGTATTTT. This encodes CAWSPTGQGPDTQYF.

This chain connects TRBV3-1 (or the pseudogene TRBV3-2) to TRBJ2-7; D uncertain. This CDR3 contains 14 residues. Germline loops: CDR1 LGHDT, CDR2 YNNKEL (reference sequence). V was pared by 0 bases and J by 6 bases, with 12 bases between. CDR3 residues: CASSQDPSSVEQYF. Here the CDR3 DNA reads TGTGCCAGCAGCCAAGACCCTAGTAGTGTCGAGCAGTACTTC.

The V gene is TRBV28, the J gene TRBJ2-1; D is possibly TRBD1 (7 bases). Germline lookup yields CDR1 MDHEN and CDR2 SYDVKM. The CDR3 extends over 16 amino acids. Trimming pared 3 bases from V and 4 bases from J, leaving 16 bases between. CDR3 sequence reads: CASSFRGAGGYNEQFF. CDR3 DNA sequence: TGTGCCAGCAGTTTTAGGGGGGCAGGGGGATACAATGAGCAGTTCTTC.

The rearrangement links TRBV7-8 to TRBJ2-5; tentatively, D is TRBD2 (5 bases). The length of the CDR3 is 13 residues. V was trimmed by 5 bases and J by 5 bases, leaving 12 bases between them. CDR1 and CDR2 from the germline V gene are SGHVS and FQNEAQ. This CDR3 is CASSLEGPETQYF. The CDR3 bases are TGTGCCAGCAGCCTCGAGGGTCCGGAGACCCAGTACTTC.

The chain recombines TRBV7-2 with TRBJ2-3; the D call may be TRBD1 or TRBD2 (5 bases each). This CDR3 comprises 15 residues. Trimming shortened V by 2 bases and J by 4 bases, and 13 bases separated the two germline ends. Germline V CDR1 and CDR2: SGHTA, FQGNSA. The CDR3 coding sequence is TGTGCCAGCAGCTTATGGGGGAGAGTGTCAGATACGCAGTATTTT. Amino acids: CASSLWGRVSDTQYF.

This clone was seen only a few times. J is TRBJ2-7 and V is TRBV28; 9 positions match TRBD1. The J segment lost 5 bases and the V segment lost 3 bases, leaving 8 bases of the junction unmatched. CDR3 length: 15 residues. CDR1 and CDR2 from the germline V gene are MDHEN and SYDVKM. The CDR3 loop reads CASSLTGGRRDEQYF. CDR3 in DNA: TGTGCCAGCAGTTTGACAGGGGGTCGACGGGACGAGCAGTACTTC.

J is TRBJ1-2 and V is TRBV7-9; D not certain. Germline loops: CDR1 SEHNR, CDR2 FQNEAQ (reference sequence). The CDR3 consists of 15 residues. V shed 3 bases and J shed 0 bases, with 11 bases lying between them. CDR3 residues: CASSFEFGPNYGYTF. DNA of the CDR3: TGTGCCAGCAGCTTCGAGTTCGGGCCTAACTATGGCTACACCTTC.

V and J are TRBV30 and TRBJ1-5; 10 bases are a match to TRBD1. The CDR3 loop spans 17 amino acids. Per germline, CDR1 GTSNPN and CDR2 SVGIG (reference sequence). V trimming: 1 base; J trimming: 1 base; junction bases outside the gene matches: 7. The CDR3 loop reads CAWSARSGQGSNQPQHF. As DNA, the CDR3 is TGTGCCTGGAGTGCCCGTTCGGGACAGGGGAGCAATCAGCCCCAGCATTTT.

The CDR3 coding sequence is TGTGCCAGCAGTCCCGGGACTAGCGGGATTGTAGATACGCAGTATTTT. This sequence encodes CASSPGTSGIVDTQYF. The rearrangement joins TRBV28 to TRBJ2-3, with TRBD2 identical over 13 bases. The CDR3 totals 16 residues. With V trimmed by 5 bases and J by 5 bases, 7 bases remained unmatched. Germline V gene lookup returns CDR1 MDHEN and CDR2 SYDVKM.

The V and J genes are TRBV2 and TRBJ1-5, with D possibly matching TRBD1 (5 bases). CDR3 length equals 14 residues. Germline V gene lookup returns CDR1 SNHLY and CDR2 FYNNEI. Trimming took 7 bases from V and 5 from J, leaving 15 bases between them. The CDR3 bases are TGTGCCAGCAATCAGGGATCTCGGGATCAGCCCCAGCATTTT. Protein sequence: CASNQGSRDQPQHF.

The rearrangement uses TRBV6-1 and TRBJ2-3; 7 bases map to TRBD2. J gave up 6 bases and V 6 bases, and 15 bases lay outside the gene matches. This CDR3 comprises 16 residues. The germline gives CDR1 MNHNS, CDR2 SASEGT. CDR3 sequence: CASRERGLPVADTQYF. CDR3 nucleotides: TGTGCCAGCAGAGAAAGGGGACTACCCGTAGCCGATACGCAGTATTTT.

The chain is built from TRBV19 and TRBJ1-5; the D gene is possibly TRBD1 (5 bases). Germline CDR1 is LNHDA and CDR2 is SQIVND (reference sequence). The CDR3 spans 17 residues. V lost 0 bases to trimming and J lost 0 bases, with 12 bases between them. This CDR3 reads CASSIEGTGNSNQPQHF. CDR3 DNA: TGTGCCAGTAGTATAGAGGGGACGGGGAATAGCAATCAGCCCCAGCATTTT. Full variable domain (rest looked up from reference TRBV19 and TRBJ1-5): DGGITQSPKYLFRKEGQNVTLSCEQNLNHDAMYWYRQDPGQGLRLIYYSQIVNDFQKGDIAEGYSVSREKKESFPLTVTSAQKNPTAFYLCASSIEGTGNSNQPQHFGDGTRLSIL.

The chain is built from TRBV19 and TRBJ1-6; no clear D. CDR1 is LNHDA, CDR2 SQIVND, per germline (reference sequence). This CDR3 comprises 15 residues. The ends were cut back, 2 bases at V and 3 bases at J, with 8 bases in the middle. The CDR3 coding sequence is TGTGCCAGTAGTATATCTGACAACTATAATTCACCCCTCCACTTT. It encodes CASSISDNYNSPLHF.